A selection of T cell receptor beta chains follows, all from one sample in a study of CD8 T cells in ankylosing spondylitis. TCRdb called the 5' RACE reads again in MiXCR, with one record for every CDR3 protein. The table has around 770,000 distinct CDR3 sequences, 10% to 15% seen once; the top ten hold approximately 0.5%. Sequences were obtained from blood, either unsorted or a sorted T cell fraction (not recorded which). The receptors were sampled from a male donor with ankylosing spondylitis. Both conserved end residues are part of each CDR3. Fields, in order: J gene, D gene, clone size, V gene, CDR3 protein, CDR3 DNA. The D gene is left open where the match is weak. Clone size, where shown, is once, few, many, or a class for clones that have expanded.

TRBJ1-2 | - | few | TRBV20-1 | CRSSESSNYGYTF | TGCCGTTCCTCGGAGAGCTCTAACTATGGCTACACCTTC
TRBJ1-6 | - | - | TRBV19 | CASSPGMSRVQPLHF | TGTGCCAGTAGTCCCGGCATGTCAAGAGTGCAACCCCTCCACTTT
TRBJ2-5 | TRBD1 | - | TRBV20-1 | CSGLRDSQETQYF | TGCAGTGGACTCCGGGACAGCCAAGAGACCCAGTACTTC
TRBJ2-3 | - | - | TRBV10-2 | CASLPSPSTDTQYF | TGCGCCAGCCTCCCGTCGCCGAGCACAGATACGCAGTATTTT
TRBJ1-2 | - | many | TRBV29-1 | CSVDREIGNGGYTF | TGCAGCGTTGACAGGGAAATCGGTAATGGAGGCTACACCTTC
TRBJ2-1 | TRBD2 | few | TRBV12-5 | CASGYTGTTNNEQFF | TGTGCTAGTGGGTACACCGGGACTACTAACAATGAGCAGTTCTTC
TRBJ2-5 | - | - | TRBV29-1 | CSVQRGGEETQYF | TGCAGCGTTCAAAGAGGGGGGGAAGAGACCCAGTACTTC
TRBJ1-1 | - | many | TRBV29-1 | CSVVPQGKATEAFF | TGCAGCGTTGTTCCGCAGGGTAAGGCCACTGAAGCTTTCTTT
TRBJ2-1 | TRBD2 | many | TRBV5-5 | CASSLGTSGLYNEQFF | TGTGCCAGCAGCTTGGGTACTAGCGGACTCTACAATGAGCAGTTCTTC
TRBJ2-7 | - | many | TRBV7-2 | CASRRQDPSPEQYF | TGTGCCAGCAGACGACAGGACCCGAGCCCCGAGCAGTACTTC
TRBJ1-4 | - | - | TRBV7-2 | CASSSRGAFDEKLFF | TGTGCCAGCAGCTCTAGAGGGGCGTTTGATGAAAAACTGTTTTTT
TRBJ1-2 | - | many | TRBV6-5 | CASSYRFSYGYTF | TGTGCCAGCAGTTATCGGTTTAGCTATGGCTACACCTTC
TRBJ1-6 | - | few | TRBV12-3/TRBV12-4 | CASSPRSNSPLHF | TGTGCCAGCAGTCCCCGGTCCAATTCACCCCTCCACTTT
TRBJ2-7 | TRBD1 | few | TRBV7-9 | CASSLKGGTGAYEQYF | TGTGCCAGCAGCTTAAAGGGTGGGACAGGGGCCTACGAGCAGTACTTC
TRBJ2-1 | TRBD2 | many | TRBV7-2 | CASSLIGGDNEQFF | TGTGCCAGCAGCTTAATCGGGGGGGACAATGAGCAGTTCTTC